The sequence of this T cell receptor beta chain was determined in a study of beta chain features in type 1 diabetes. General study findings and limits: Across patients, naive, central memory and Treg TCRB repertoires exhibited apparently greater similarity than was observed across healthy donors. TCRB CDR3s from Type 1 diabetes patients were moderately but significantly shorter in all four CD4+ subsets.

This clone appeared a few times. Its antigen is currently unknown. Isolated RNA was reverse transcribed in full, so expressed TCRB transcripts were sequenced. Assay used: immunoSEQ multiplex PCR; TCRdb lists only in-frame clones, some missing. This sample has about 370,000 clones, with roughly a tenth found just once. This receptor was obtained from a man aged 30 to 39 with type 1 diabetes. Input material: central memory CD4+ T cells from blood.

The CDR3 DNA sequence: TGCGCCAGCAGCTTATCTACTAGCGAAGAGACCCAGTACTTC. Translated, it gives CASSLSTSEETQYF. The chain has TRBV5-1 and TRBJ2-5; 7 bases align to TRBD2. The V segment lost 2 bases and the J segment 3 bases; nucleotides outside the gene matches: 4. The germline V gene encodes CDR1 SGHRS and CDR2 YFSETQ. This CDR3 has 14 residues.